This T cell receptor (beta chain) came from a study of control samples from healthy donors and cancer patients. The CDR3 length is 14 residues. The V segment lost 6 bases and the J segment 3 bases; nucleotides outside the gene matches: 5. Germline V lookup: CDR1 MNHEY, CDR2 SVGAGI. Profiling relied on immunoSEQ multiplex PCR, and the TCRdb table lists in-frame clones only, not all of them. The table lists over 80,000 clones, 82% of them singletons, with 2% to 2.5% in the top ten. The clonotype was recovered from a man in his sixties in good health. The specimen was blood. The V and J genes are TRBV6-5 and TRBJ1-5, with 7 positions matching TRBD1. In nucleotides, the CDR3 is TGTGCCAGCAGCCCGACAGGGTCCAATCAGCCCCAGCATTTT. Translation: CASSPTGSNQPQHF.